The 4 T cell receptor beta chains presented below share a single source sample, sequenced in a study of T cell responses to AZD1222 COVID-19 vaccine. This table comes from immunoSEQ multiplex PCR, and its TCRdb copy is limited to in-frame clones, with some not included. Here the sample spans 100,000 to 150,000 clones, more than 65% being singletons. The sample consisted of peripheral blood, taken 28 days after the second AZD1222 dose. Source of these receptors: an adult who received the AZD1222 COVID-19 vaccine.

The CDR3 is CASSPRTGREQYF. CDR3 sequence (DNA): TGTGCCAGCAGCCCACGGACAGGTCGGGAGCAGTACTTC. The chain couples TRBV11-3 to TRBJ2-7, with 7 bases identical to TRBD1. After removal of 5 bases from V and 7 bases from J, the junction contained 8 bases not matched to a gene. The CDR3 length is 13 residues. Germline lookup yields CDR1 SGHNT and CDR2 YENEEA. The full variable domain, its missing parts supplied by reference TRBV11-3 and TRBJ2-7, is EAGVVQSPRYKIIEKKQPVAFWCNPISGHNTLYWYLQNLGQGPELLIRYENEEAVDDSQLPKDRFSAERLKGVDSTLKIQPAELGDSAVYLCASSPRTGREQYFGPGTRLTVT.

J is TRBJ2-1 and V is TRBV4-1; TRBD1 is a possible D gene (7 bases). The CDR3 contains 17 residues. Germline V lookup: CDR1 MGHRA, CDR2 YSYEKL. V lost 4 bases, J lost 3 bases, and 19 bases lay in between. DNA for the CDR3: TGCGCCAGCAGCCTATATCAGGGGGGCAACCTCTACAATGAGCAGTTCTTC. This codes for CASSLYQGGNLYNEQFF.

J is TRBJ1-5 and V is TRBV2, with no clear D. This CDR3 spans 11 amino acids. Germline lookup yields CDR1 SNHLY and CDR2 FYNNEI. Trimming left V 4 bases short and J 10 bases short, with 8 bases between. The DNA of the CDR3 is TGTGCCAGCAGTGGGCAAGGTCCCCAGCATTTT. Its translation is CASSGQGPQHF.

V and J are TRBV24-1 and TRBJ2-3; a weak D match, TRBD2 (5 bases). Germline V lookup: CDR1 KGHDR, CDR2 SFDVKD. Trimming left V 3 bases short and J 1 base short, with 13 bases between. The CDR3 contains 16 residues. Here the CDR3 DNA reads TGTGCCACCAGTGATCCCCGGGGTGATGGCACAGATACGCAGTATTTT. It encodes CATSDPRGDGTDTQYF.